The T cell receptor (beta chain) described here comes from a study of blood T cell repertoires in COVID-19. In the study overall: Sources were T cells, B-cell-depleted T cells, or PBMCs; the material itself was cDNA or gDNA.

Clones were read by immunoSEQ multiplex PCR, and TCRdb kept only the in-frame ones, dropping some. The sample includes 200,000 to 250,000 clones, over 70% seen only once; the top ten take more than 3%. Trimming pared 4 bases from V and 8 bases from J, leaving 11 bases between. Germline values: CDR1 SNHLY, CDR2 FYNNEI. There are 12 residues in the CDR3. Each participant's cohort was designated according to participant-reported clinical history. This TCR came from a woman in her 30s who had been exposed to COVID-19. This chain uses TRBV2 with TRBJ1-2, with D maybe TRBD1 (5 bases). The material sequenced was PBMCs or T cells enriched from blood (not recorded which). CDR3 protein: CASSGRVLGYTF. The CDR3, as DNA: TGTGCCAGCAGTGGCAGGGTGTTGGGCTACACCTTC.